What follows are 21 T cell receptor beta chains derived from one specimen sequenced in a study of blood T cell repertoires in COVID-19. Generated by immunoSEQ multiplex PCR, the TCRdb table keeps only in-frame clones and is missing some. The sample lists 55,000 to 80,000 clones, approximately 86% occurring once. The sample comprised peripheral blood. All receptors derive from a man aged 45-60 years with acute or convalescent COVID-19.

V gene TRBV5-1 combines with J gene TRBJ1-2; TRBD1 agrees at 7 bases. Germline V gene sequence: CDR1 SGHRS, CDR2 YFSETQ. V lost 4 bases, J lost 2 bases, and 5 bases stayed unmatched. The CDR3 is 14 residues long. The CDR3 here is CASSKTGTNYGYTF. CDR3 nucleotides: TGCGCCAGCAGCAAGACAGGGACCAACTATGGCTACACCTTC.

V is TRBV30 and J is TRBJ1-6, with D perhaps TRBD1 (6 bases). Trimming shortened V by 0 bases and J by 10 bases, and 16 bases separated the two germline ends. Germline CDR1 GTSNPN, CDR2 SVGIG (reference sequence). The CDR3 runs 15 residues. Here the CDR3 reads CAWSVGPGATSPLHF. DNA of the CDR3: TGTGCCTGGAGTGTAGGTCCAGGGGCGACCTCACCCCTCCACTTT.

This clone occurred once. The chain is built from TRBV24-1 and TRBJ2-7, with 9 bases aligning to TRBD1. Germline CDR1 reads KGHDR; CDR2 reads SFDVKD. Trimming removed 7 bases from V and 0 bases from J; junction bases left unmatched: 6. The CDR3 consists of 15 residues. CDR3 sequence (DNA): TGTGCCACCAGCCGGGGGACAGGGTACTCCTACGAGCAGTACTTC. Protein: CATSRGTGYSYEQYF.

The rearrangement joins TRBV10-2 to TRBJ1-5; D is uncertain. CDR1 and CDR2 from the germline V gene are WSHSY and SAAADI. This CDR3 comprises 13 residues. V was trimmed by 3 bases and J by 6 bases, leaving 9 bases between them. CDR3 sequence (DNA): TGCGCCAGCAGTGATGGAGGGCGTCAGCCCCAGCATTTT. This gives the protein CASSDGGRQPQHF.

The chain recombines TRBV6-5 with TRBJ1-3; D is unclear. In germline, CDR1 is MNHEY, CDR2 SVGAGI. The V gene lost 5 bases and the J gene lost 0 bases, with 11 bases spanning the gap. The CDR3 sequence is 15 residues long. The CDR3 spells CASSTPEHSGNTIYF. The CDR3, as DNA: TGTGCCAGCAGTACTCCCGAGCACTCTGGAAACACCATATATTTT.

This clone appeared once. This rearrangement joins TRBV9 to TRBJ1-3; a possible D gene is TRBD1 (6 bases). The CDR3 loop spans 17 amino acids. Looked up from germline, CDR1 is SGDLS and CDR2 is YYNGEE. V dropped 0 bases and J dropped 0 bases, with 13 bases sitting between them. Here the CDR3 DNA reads TGTGCCAGCAGCGTAGCCAGCCCAGGGGACTCTGGAAACACCATATATTTT. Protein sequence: CASSVASPGDSGNTIYF.

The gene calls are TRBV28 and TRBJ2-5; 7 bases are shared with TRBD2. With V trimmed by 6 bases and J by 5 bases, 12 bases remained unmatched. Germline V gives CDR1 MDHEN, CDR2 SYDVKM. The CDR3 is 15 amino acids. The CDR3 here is CASRPPTSMMETQYF. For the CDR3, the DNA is TGTGCCAGCAGACCCCCGACTAGCATGATGGAGACCCAGTACTTC.

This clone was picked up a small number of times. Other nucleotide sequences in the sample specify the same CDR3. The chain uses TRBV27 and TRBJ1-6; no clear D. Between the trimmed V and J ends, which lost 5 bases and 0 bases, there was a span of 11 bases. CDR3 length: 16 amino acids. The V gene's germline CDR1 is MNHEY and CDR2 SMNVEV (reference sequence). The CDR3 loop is CASSLRGSSYNSPLHF. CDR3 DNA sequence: TGTGCCAGCAGTCTTCGAGGGAGCTCCTATAATTCACCCCTCCACTTT.

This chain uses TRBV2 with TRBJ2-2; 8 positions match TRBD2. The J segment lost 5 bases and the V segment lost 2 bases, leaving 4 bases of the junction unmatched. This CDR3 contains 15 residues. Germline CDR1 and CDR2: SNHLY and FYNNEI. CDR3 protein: CASSESGGRTGELFF. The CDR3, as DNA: TGTGCCAGCAGTGAATCGGGGGGGAGGACCGGGGAGCTGTTTTTT.

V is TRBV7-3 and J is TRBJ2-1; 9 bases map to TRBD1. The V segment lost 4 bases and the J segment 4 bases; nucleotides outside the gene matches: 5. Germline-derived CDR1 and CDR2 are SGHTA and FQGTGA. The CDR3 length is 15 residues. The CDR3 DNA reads TGTGCCAGCAGCTCTACGGGACAGGGTTACAATGAGCAGTTCTTC. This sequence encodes CASSSTGQGYNEQFF.

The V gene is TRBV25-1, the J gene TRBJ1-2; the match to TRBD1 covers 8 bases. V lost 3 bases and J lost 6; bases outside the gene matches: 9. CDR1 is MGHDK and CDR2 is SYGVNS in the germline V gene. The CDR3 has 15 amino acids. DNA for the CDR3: TGTGCCAGCAGTGACCCCCAACAGGGGGATGATGGCTACACCTTC. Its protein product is CASSDPQQGDDGYTF.

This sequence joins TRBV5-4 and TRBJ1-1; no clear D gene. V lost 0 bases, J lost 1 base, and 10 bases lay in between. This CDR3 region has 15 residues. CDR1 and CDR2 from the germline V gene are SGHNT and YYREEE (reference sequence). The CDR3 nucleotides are TGTGCCAGCAGCTTGGTTTTCGGTGCGAACACTGAAGCTTTCTTT. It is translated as CASSLVFGANTEAFF. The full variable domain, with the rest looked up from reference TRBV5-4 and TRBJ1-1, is ETGVTQSPTHLIKTRGQQVTLRCSSQSGHNTVSWYQQALGQGPQFIFQYYREEENGRGNFPPRFSGLQFPNYSSELNVNALELDDSALYLCASSLVFGANTEAFFGQGTRLTVV.

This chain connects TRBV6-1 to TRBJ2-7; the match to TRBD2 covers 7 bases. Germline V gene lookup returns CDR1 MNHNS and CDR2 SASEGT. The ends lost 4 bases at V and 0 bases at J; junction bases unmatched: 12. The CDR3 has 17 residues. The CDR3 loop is CASSVSVGGLSSYEQYF. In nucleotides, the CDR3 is TGTGCCAGCAGTGTATCAGTGGGGGGGTTGAGCTCCTACGAGCAGTACTTC.

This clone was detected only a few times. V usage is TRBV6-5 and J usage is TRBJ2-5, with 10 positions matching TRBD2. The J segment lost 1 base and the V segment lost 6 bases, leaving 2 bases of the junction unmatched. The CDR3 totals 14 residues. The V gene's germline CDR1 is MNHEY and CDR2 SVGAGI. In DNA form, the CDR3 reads TGTGCCAGCAGGTTAGCGGGGGGCCAAGAGACCCAGTACTTC. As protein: CASRLAGGQETQYF.

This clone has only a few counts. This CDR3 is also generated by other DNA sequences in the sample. The CDR3 protein is CASSSHTDTQYF. Here the CDR3 DNA reads TGTGCCAGCAGCTCCCATACAGATACGCAGTATTTT. The chain couples TRBV3-1 (or the pseudogene TRBV3-2) to TRBJ2-3, with D hard to call. The CDR3 totals 12 residues. The germline V and J ends were trimmed by 5 bases and 3 bases, with 6 bases remaining between them. Germline V gives CDR1 LGHDT, CDR2 YNNKEL (reference sequence).

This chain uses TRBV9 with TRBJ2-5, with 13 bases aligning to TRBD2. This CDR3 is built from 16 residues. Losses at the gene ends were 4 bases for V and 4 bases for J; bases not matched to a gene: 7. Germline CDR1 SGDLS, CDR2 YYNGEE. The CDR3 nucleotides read TGTGCCAGCAGCCCGGGGACTAGCGGGGTTAGAGAGACCCAGTACTTC. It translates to CASSPGTSGVRETQYF.

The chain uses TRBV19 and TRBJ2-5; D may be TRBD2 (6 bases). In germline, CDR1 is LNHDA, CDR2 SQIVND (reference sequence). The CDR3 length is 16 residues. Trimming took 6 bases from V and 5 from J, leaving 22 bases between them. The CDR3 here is CASSPGGPQRWETQYF. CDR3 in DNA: TGTGCCAGTAGCCCCGGGGGACCCCAAAGGTGGGAGACCCAGTACTTC. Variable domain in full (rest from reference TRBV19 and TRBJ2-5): DGGITQSPKYLFRKEGQNVTLSCEQNLNHDAMYWYRQDPGQGLRLIYYSQIVNDFQKGDIAEGYSVSREKKESFPLTVTSAQKNPTAFYLCASSPGGPQRWETQYFGPGTRLLVL.

In DNA, the CDR3 is TGCGCCAGCAGCCAAGGACTAATCGCAGACCAAGAGACCCAGTACTTC. It specifies CASSQGLIADQETQYF. V gene TRBV4-1 combines with J gene TRBJ2-5, with D possibly matching TRBD2 (5 bases). The germline V gene has CDR1 MGHRA and CDR2 YSYEKL. Trimming cost V 1 base and J 0 bases, with 12 bases left between them. The CDR3 is 16 residues long.

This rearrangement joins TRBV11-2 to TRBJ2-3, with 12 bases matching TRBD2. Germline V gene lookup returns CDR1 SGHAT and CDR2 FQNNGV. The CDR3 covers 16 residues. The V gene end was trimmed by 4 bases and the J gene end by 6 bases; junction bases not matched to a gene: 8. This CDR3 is CASSSASGGGLDTQYF. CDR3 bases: TGTGCCAGCAGCTCAGCTAGCGGGGGGGGTCTTGATACGCAGTATTTT.

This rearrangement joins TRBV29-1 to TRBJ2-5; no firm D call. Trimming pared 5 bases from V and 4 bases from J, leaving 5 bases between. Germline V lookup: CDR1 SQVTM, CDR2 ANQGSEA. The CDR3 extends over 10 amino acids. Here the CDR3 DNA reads TGCAGCGTTCTACGAGAGACCCAGTACTTC. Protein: CSVLRETQYF.

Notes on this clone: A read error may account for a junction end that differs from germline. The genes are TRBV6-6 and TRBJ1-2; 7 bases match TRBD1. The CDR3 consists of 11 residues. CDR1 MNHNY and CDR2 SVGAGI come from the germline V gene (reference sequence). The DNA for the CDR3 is TGTGCCAGCAGGTCCGAAGGACAGGTGATCTTC. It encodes CASRSEGQVIF.